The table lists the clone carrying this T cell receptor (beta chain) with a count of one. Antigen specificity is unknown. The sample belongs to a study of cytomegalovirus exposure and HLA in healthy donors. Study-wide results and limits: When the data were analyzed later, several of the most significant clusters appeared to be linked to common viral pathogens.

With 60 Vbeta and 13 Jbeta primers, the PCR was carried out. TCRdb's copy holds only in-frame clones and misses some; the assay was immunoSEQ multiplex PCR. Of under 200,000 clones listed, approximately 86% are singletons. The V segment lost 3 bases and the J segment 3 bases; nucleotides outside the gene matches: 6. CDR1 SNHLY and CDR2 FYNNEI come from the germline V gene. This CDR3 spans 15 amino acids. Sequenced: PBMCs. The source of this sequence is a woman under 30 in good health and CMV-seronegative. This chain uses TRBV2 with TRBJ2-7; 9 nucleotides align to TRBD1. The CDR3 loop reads CASSEGQGIIYEQYF. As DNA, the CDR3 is TGTGCCAGCAGTGAGGGACAGGGTATAATCTACGAGCAGTACTTC. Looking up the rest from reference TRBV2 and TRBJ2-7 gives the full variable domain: EPEVTQTPSHQVTQMGQEVILRCVPISNHLYFYWYRQILGQKVEFLVSFYNNEISEKSEIFDDQFSVERPDGSNFTLKIRSTKLEDSAMYFCASSEGQGIIYEQYFGPGTRLTVT.